This T cell receptor beta chain was identified during a study of OX40 agonist ivuxolimab in advanced cancers. This clone has only one observation. The assay was immunoSEQ multiplex PCR, and TCRdb's table has in-frame clones only and misses some. The sample has 45,000 to 60,000 clones, roughly 90% seen once. Per the germline V gene, CDR1 is MNHEY and CDR2 is SMNVEV (reference sequence). This CDR3 has 15 amino acids. V was clipped by 5 bases and J by 4 bases; unmatched bases: 8. Sampled blood was obtained at baseline, cycle 4 day 1, and cycle 7 day 1. The chain couples TRBV27 to TRBJ2-1; 7 bases are shared with TRBD2. The sample consisted of CD4+ or CD8+ T cells sorted from blood, taken in a trial of the OX40 agonist ivuxolimab. The sequence derives from an adult with an advanced solid tumor such as melanoma, head and neck, liver or kidney cancer. CDR3 region: CASSPGTNGYNEQFF. CDR3 nucleotide sequence: TGTGCCAGCAGTCCAGGGACTAACGGGTACAATGAGCAGTTCTTC.